This T cell receptor (beta chain) was recovered during a study of blood T cell repertoires in COVID-19. Authors' analysis steps: Researchers report that nucleated cell counts were estimated from reference gene primer amplification. Measured with immunoSEQ multiplex PCR; TCRdb has only the in-frame clones, and not every one. The V and J calls and the clone size are those of that table, but D and trimming were determined from the DNA. The sample gives around 200,000 clones, around 85% of which show up once; about 2.2% is in the top ten. Trimming shortened V by 1 base and J by 6 bases, and 7 bases separated the two germline ends. The germline gives CDR1 SGHTA, CDR2 FQGNSA. The CDR3 covers 13 residues.

V gene TRBV7-2 combines with J gene TRBJ2-1, with D unclear. The clonotype originates from a woman in her forties or fifties with acute or convalescent COVID-19. Sequencing input: peripheral blood. The CDR3 DNA is TGTGCCAGCAGCTTAGGAGCTACCAATGAGCAGTTCTTC. Its protein is CASSLGATNEQFF.